A selection of T cell receptor beta chains follows, all from one sample in a study of human T cells and chemical hapten exposure. TCRdb re-called the RACE reads through MiXCR, storing one row per CDR3 protein. The table lists about 160,000 distinct CDR3 sequences, roughly 25% of them singletons. The material sequenced was whole blood, taken in connection with sensitization to the hapten diphenylcyclopropenone (DPC). These receptors originate from a woman younger than 30 with alopecia areata. Some clones in this sample may be carry-over from other donors' samples. CDR3s include the opening cysteine and the closing phenylalanine or tryptophan. Each record gives: clone size, V gene, D gene, J gene, CDR3 DNA, CDR3 protein. The D gene is left open where the match is weak. For some rows the clone size is stated as once, few or many, or as a class when expanded; others skip it.

>few|TRBV20-1|NA|TRBJ1-5
TGCAGTGCTAGAGATACTAGACAGGATAGTCAGCCCCAGCATTTT
CSARDTRQDSQPQHF
>NA|TRBV27|NA|TRBJ1-2
TGTGCCAGCAGTTTAAGTGGGGGCTCGAGCTACACCTTC
CASSLSGGSSYTF
>few|TRBV15|NA|TRBJ2-3
TGTGCCACCAGCAGGTTGACGGGCACGCAGTATTTT
CATSRLTGTQYF
>NA|TRBV4-1|NA|TRBJ1-1
TGCGCCAGCAGCTGGGGCTACAGCAACACTGAAGCTTTCTTT
CASSWGYSNTEAFF
>few|TRBV7-3|NA|TRBJ1-1
TGTGCCAGCAGCTTATATGAGGGGTTTACTGAAGCTTTCTTT
CASSLYEGFTEAFF
>many|TRBV7-2|TRBD2|TRBJ2-1
TGTGCCAGCAGCTTAGAGCCTAGCGGGGGGGCGCTGTTCTTC
CASSLEPSGGALFF
>NA|TRBV12-3/TRBV12-4|NA|TRBJ2-5
TGTGCCAGCATCTTTTGGTATCCTGACTCAAGATGTACCCAGTACTTC
CASIFWYPDSRCTQYF
>NA|TRBV29-1|TRBD2|TRBJ2-1
TGCAGCGTTCTAGGCGGGAGTAGGTATGAGCAGTTCTTC
CSVLGGSRYEQFF
>few|TRBV4-3|NA|TRBJ2-1
TGCGCCAGCAGCCATCCCAAGGGGCCTAGTGGAAACAATGAGCAGTTCTTC
CASSHPKGPSGNNEQFF
>few|TRBV29-1|NA|TRBJ2-1
TGCAGCGCCAGAGGTCGCGGTGAGCAGTTCTTC
CSARGRGEQFF
>few|TRBV11-1|NA|TRBJ1-4
TGTGCCAGCAGCTTTCGGGACGGCCCTAATGAAAAACTGTTTTTT
CASSFRDGPNEKLFF
>few|TRBV6-2/TRBV6-3|NA|TRBJ1-1
TGTGCCAGCACCCCGGCGGGCACTGAAGCTTTCTTT
CASTPAGTEAFF
>many|TRBV12-3/TRBV12-4|NA|TRBJ2-7
TGTGCCAGCAGTCCACCATCCCTGGTCTACGAGCAGTACTTC
CASSPPSLVYEQYF
>few|TRBV29-1|TRBD1|TRBJ2-7
TGCAGCGTTGCAGGGGGACCTAGCTCCTACGAGCAGTACTTC
CSVAGGPSSYEQYF
>NA|TRBV20-1|TRBD2|TRBJ2-7
TGCAGTGCCCCCGTTGGGGGGAGGGCCCCCTACGAGCAGTACTTC
CSAPVGGRAPYEQYF
>few|TRBV2|TRBD1|TRBJ1-3
TGTGCCAGCAGTCGCACAGGGGGCTCTGGAAACACCATATATTTT
CASSRTGGSGNTIYF
>few|TRBV29-1|TRBD1|TRBJ1-2
TGCAGCGTTGAAGATGGGACAGGGGATGGCTACACCTTC
CSVEDGTGDGYTF
>few|TRBV10-3|NA|TRBJ1-1
TGTGCCATCAGTGACCTCACAGGGCCCACTGAAGCTTTCTTT
CAISDLTGPTEAFF
>few|TRBV20-1|TRBD2|TRBJ2-1
TGCAGTGCCCCCCCACGCGGGAGGGCTCTCTACAATGAGCAGTTCTTC
CSAPPRGRALYNEQFF
>NA|TRBV9|TRBD1|TRBJ1-2
TGTGCCAGCAGCGGATACGGACAGGAGGATGGCTACACCTTC
CASSGYGQEDGYTF
>NA|TRBV20-1|NA|TRBJ1-5
TGCAGTGCTAGCCCAGGGGGCAATCAGCCCCAGCATTTT
CSASPGGNQPQHF
>few|TRBV9|TRBD2|TRBJ2-1
TGTGCCAGCAGTGCAGCCCGGGAGCGGGGGTACAATGAGCAGTTCTTC
CASSAARERGYNEQFF
>NA|TRBV7-9|NA|TRBJ1-1
TGTGCCAGCAGCTTAGAGGACACTGAAGCTTTCTTT
CASSLEDTEAFF
>NA|TRBV5-1|TRBD1|TRBJ2-1
TGCGCCAGCAGCGCCGGTGGACAGGGAGCCTACAATGAGCAGTTCTTC
CASSAGGQGAYNEQFF
>many|TRBV20-1|NA|TRBJ1-2
TGCAGTGCACAGAGAGGGGGTGTAAGCGGCTACACCTTC
CSAQRGGVSGYTF
>few|TRBV12-3/TRBV12-4|NA|TRBJ1-5
TGTGCCAGCAGCTCACGGGGCTTCAATCAGCCCCAGCATTTT
CASSSRGFNQPQHF
>NA|TRBV11-2|NA|TRBJ2-2
TGTGCCAGCAGCTTAGTTCCAGGTGCGAACACCGGGGAGCTGTTTTTT
CASSLVPGANTGELFF
>NA|TRBV15|NA|TRBJ2-7
TGTGCCACCAGCAGAGGTGGGGGCCTCTCCTACGAGCAGTACTTC
CATSRGGGLSYEQYF
>few|TRBV12-3/TRBV12-4|NA|TRBJ2-2
TGTGCCAGCGGGGGGGCAATGACCGGGGAGCTGTTTTTT
CASGGAMTGELFF
>few|TRBV27|NA|TRBJ2-7
TGTGCCAGCAGTTTCCGGACAGCCGGGGGCGAGCAGTACTTC
CASSFRTAGGEQYF